A single T cell receptor (beta chain) is shown here with its context. This clone has a single count. The clone's antigen remains unknown. No base quality information exists; no much larger clone differs at one position. The CDR3 regions of human TCRbeta chains were analyzed by immunosequencing. Per the authors' processing: TCRs in the repertoires were compared against a reference library of SARS-CoV-2-specific TCRs that had been generated with the MIRA antigen-specificity platform. Breadth meant the fraction of unique TCRs that were SARS-CoV-2-associated, whereas depth meant the fraction of total T cells that were SARS-CoV-2-associated. Each spike-specific TCR was assigned to its reactive spike region and to a CD4 or CD8 class using the MIRA data. Log10-transformed breadth and depth values were compared by one-way ANOVA with Sidak's multiple comparisons tests. This immuneACCESS table, as held by TCRdb, lists in-frame sequences with V and J called but not all clones. Of the missing ones, under half trace to an unresolved V gene in checked studies; the others have no known cause. Clone size and V and J calls were adopted from that table, with D and trimming inferred from the DNA. The sample table records approximately 150,000 clones; over 90% of these occur just once. The ten largest clones add up to around 2.5% of the sample.

The data were obtained in a study of T cell responses to AZD1222 COVID-19 vaccine (dated by TCRdb to about 2021). Describing the broader study: AZD1222 recipients whose second dose came at about 4 weeks and those whose second dose came at about 12 weeks were combined into one group, since spike-specific TCR depth and breadth did not differ between the two schedules. TCR sequencing covered 233 trial participants: 207 given two doses of AZD1222 and approximately 25 given two doses of MenACWY control vaccine. Trial participants were enrolled by age into 18-55, 56-69 and 70-plus year subgroups, with roughly 150, 30 and 60 TCR-sequenced participants respectively.

The time point label for this specimen denotes: baseline before first vaccination. Samples from vaccinated people were obtained from the UK trials COV001 and COV002, which included a single-blind randomized controlled phase 2/3 trial of AZD1222 (ChAdOx1 nCoV-19) in healthy adults. For TCRbeta chain sequencing, PBMC samples were collected from trial participants at day 0 and at day 28 after the second dose. Measured from the cysteine to the phenylalanine, the CDR3 is 15 residues long. Here the CDR3 DNA is all that survives: 45 bases in frame from base 1. V sheds 2 bases and J sheds 4 bases, leaving 12 bases between their ends. Looking up the germline V gene yields CDR1 SGHRS and CDR2 YFSETQ. Points the paper makes about the study in general: Participants were mostly white British and included more females than males, and it was suggested by the authors that clonal diversity may have been underestimated. Because no samples from the day 14 peak response were available, repertoires could be characterized only after the peak T cell response. After two AZD1222 doses, spike-specific TCR breadth and depth were significantly higher than at day 0 and than in MenACWY recipients. In the small 56-69-year group, the increase in depth fell short of significance, most likely because of low power. CD4 TCRs associated with the vaccine covered the entire spike protein, and the dominant responses were in regions 160-218 and 743-854. Conclusions about previously exposed vaccinees are limited, since just five to seven AZD1222 recipients were seropositive for SARS-CoV-2 at baseline. Reportedly, almost half of the unique spike-specific TCRs recognized epitopes lying outside the regions that are mutated in the B.1.351 and B.1.1.7 variants.

This receptor chain uses TRBV5-1 and TRBJ2-2, with TRBD1 perhaps the D gene, on 5 matching bases. The clonotype comes from an adult in good health. Sample: peripheral blood, taken on day 0 of AZD1222 vaccination. The CDR3 protein: CASSFQGLFTGELFF. The DNA sequence is TGCGCCAGCAGCTTTCAGGGCCTCTTCACCGGGGAGCTGTTTTTT.